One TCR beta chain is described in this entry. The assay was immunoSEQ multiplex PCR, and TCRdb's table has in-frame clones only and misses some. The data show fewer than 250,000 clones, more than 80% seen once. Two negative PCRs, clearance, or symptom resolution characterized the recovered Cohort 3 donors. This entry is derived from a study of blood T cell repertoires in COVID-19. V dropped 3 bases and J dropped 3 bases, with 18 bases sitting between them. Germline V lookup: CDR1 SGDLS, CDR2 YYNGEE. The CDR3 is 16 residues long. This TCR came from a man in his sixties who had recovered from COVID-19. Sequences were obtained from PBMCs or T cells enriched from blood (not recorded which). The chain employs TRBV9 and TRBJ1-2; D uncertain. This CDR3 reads CASSANWEGDYYGYTF. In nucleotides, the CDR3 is TGTGCCAGCAGCGCTAATTGGGAGGGCGATTACTATGGCTACACCTTC.